Shown below are 13 T cell receptor beta chains from a single sample sequenced in a study of tumor-infiltrating lymphocytes in primary liver carcinoma. Starting material of about 0.45 ug total RNA yielded TCR beta cDNA via a constant-region primer. Sequencing libraries for TCR beta derived from three nested multiplex PCR rounds that used slightly modified ARM-PCR. TRBV1-TRBV30 forward primers and a C-beta reverse primer were used in the first two PCR rounds, which each ran for nine to ten cycles. TCRdb itself ran the multiplex PCR reads through MiXCR, one entry per CDR3 protein. The sample has 300,000 to 350,000 distinct CDR3 sequences, almost 65% seen once; the top ten hold 5% to 6.5%. Unsorted whole blood supplied the RNA, and germline DNA was extracted too. Input material: peripheral blood. The receptor set was obtained from a man aged 35-49 years with primary liver carcinoma and hepatitis B virus infection.

CDR3 DNA sequence: TGTGCCAGCAACCCTAAGTCAAGGGCTAGCGGGAGAATCACCTACAATGAGCAGTTCTTC. Protein: CASNPKSRASGRITYNEQFF. The chain joins TRBV6-1 to TRBJ2-1; 10 bases match TRBD2. Trimming cost V 7 bases and J 2 bases; bases outside gene matches: 20. This CDR3 spans 20 amino acids. CDR1 is MNHNS and CDR2 is SASEGT in the germline V gene.

Turning to this clonotype: At one end, the junction sequence differs from germline, possibly due to a read error. The genes are TRBV11-2 and TRBJ2-1; D might be TRBD2 (5 bases). Per germline, CDR1 SGHAT and CDR2 FQNNGV. This CDR3 is 14 amino acids long. The CDR3 DNA sequence: TGTACCAGCAGCTTCCTACCGGGGTACAATGAGCAGTTCTTC. Encoded protein: CTSSFLPGYNEQFF.

This clonotype was seen repeatedly, ten times or more. The J gene is TRBJ1-1, the V gene TRBV29-1; the D is unclear. The germline V gene encodes CDR1 SQVTM and CDR2 ANQGSEA. The CDR3 sequence is 13 residues long. V gave up 6 bases and J gave up 4 bases, with 15 bases separating them. Here the CDR3 reads CSVGRVGGTEAFF. Here the CDR3 DNA reads TGCAGCGTCGGGAGGGTCGGTGGCACTGAAGCTTTCTTT. The variable domain in full, completed from reference TRBV29-1 and TRBJ1-1, reads SAVISQKPSRDICQRGTSLTIQCQVDSQVTMMFWYRQQPGQSLTLIATANQGSEATYESGFVIDKFPISRPNLTFSTLTVSNMSPEDSSIYLCSVGRVGGTEAFFGQGTRLTVV.

Turning to this clonotype: A much larger clone sits a single nucleotide away, making a read error possible. V is TRBV30 and J is TRBJ2-4, with 9 nucleotides matching TRBD1. There are 15 residues in the CDR3. V lost 2 bases and J lost 6; bases outside the gene matches: 8. Germline V CDR1 and CDR2: GTSNPN, SVGIG (reference sequence). This CDR3 reads CAWSLGGQGLNIQYF. CDR3 in DNA: TGTGCCTGGAGTTTAGGGGGACAGGGCCTAAACATTCAGTACTTC. Full variable domain (missing parts from reference TRBV30 and TRBJ2-4): SQTIHQWPATLVQPVGSPLSLECTVEGTSNPNLYWYRQAAGRGLQLLFYSVGIGQISSEVPQNLSASRPQDRQFILSSKKLLLSDSGFYLCAWSLGGQGLNIQYFGAGTRLSVL.

In its sample, this clonotype was seen once. A much larger clone sits a single nucleotide away, making a read error possible. This chain connects TRBV12-3 or TRBV12-4 to TRBJ2-4, with 7 bases fitting TRBD1. The CDR3 length is 14 residues. V trimming: 6 bases; J trimming: 3 bases; junction bases outside the gene matches: 5. CDR3 loop: CASSRQGIKNIQYF. CDR3 nucleotides: TGTGCCAGCAGCAGACAGGGAATCAAAAACATTCAGTACTTC.

This clonotype has a single count. The genes are TRBV7-8 and TRBJ2-1; weak D call: TRBD1 (5 bases). The CDR3 runs 17 residues. V shed 2 bases and J shed 6 bases, with 20 bases lying between them. Germline loops: CDR1 SGHVS, CDR2 FQNEAQ. The CDR3 DNA is TGTGCCAGCAGCTTACCTCTGCGGCAGGGTGGTGCCAATGAGCAGTTCTTC. Its protein product is CASSLPLRQGGANEQFF.

A remark on this clonotype: This is likely a read error, given that the CDR3 carries no conserved phenylalanine or tryptophan at its end. The gene calls are TRBV12-3 or TRBV12-4 and TRBJ2-1; D ambiguous. The CDR3 runs to 13 residues. CDR3 region: CVSSPHTGNEQFS. CDR3 in DNA: TGTGTCAGCAGTCCCCACACCGGCAATGAGCAGTTCTCC.

In the case of this clonotype: A much larger clone lies a single base off, so this may be a read error. V and J are TRBV6-2 or TRBV6-3 and TRBJ2-7, with D hard to call. The ends were cut back, 5 bases at V and 4 bases at J, with 12 bases in the middle. CDR1 and CDR2 (germline): MNHEY, SVGEGT. The CDR3 contains 13 residues. The CDR3 sequence is CASSTATPYEQYF. The CDR3 nucleotides read TGTGCCAGCAGTACAGCGACACCATACGAGCAGTACTTC.

The V and J genes are TRBV7-9 and TRBJ1-4, with D unclear. V lost 1 base and J lost 5, with 8 bases in between. Germline V lookup: CDR1 SEHNR, CDR2 FQNEAQ (reference sequence). CDR3 length equals 14 residues. This chain's CDR3 is CASSLDTLNEKLFF. The CDR3 DNA reads as TGTGCCAGCAGCTTAGACACTCTCAATGAAAAACTGTTTTTT.

This clonotype was observed a few times. This sequence joins TRBV5-6 and TRBJ2-3; TRBD2 agrees at 8 bases. The CDR3 loop spans 18 amino acids. Trimming cost V 4 bases and J 2 bases; bases outside gene matches: 15. Germline-derived CDR1 and CDR2 are SGHDT and YYEEEE. DNA for the CDR3: TGTGCCAGCAGCACGAGGTGGATAGCGGGACCCGACACAGATACGCAGTATTTT. It codes for CASSTRWIAGPDTDTQYF.

A few counts support this clonotype. One junction end does not reproduce the germline sequence, and a read error may be involved. This chain uses TRBV10-3 with TRBJ2-1; 7 bases are a match to TRBD1. Germline CDR1 is ENHRY and CDR2 is SYGVKD. The CDR3 runs 16 residues. CDR3 sequence: CTISHPTGKPYNEQFF. CDR3 DNA: TGTACCATCAGTCACCCGACAGGGAAGCCCTACAATGAGCAGTTCTTC.

The genes are TRBV5-4 and TRBJ2-7; TRBD2 aligns across 14 bases. The J segment lost 5 bases and the V segment lost 4 bases, leaving 8 bases of the junction unmatched. Germline CDR1 reads SGHNT; CDR2 reads YYREEE (reference sequence). This CDR3 is 16 amino acids long. CDR3 protein: CASSDGGLAGGHEQYF. The CDR3 bases are TGTGCCAGCAGCGACGGCGGACTAGCGGGAGGTCACGAGCAGTACTTC.

With respect to this clonotype: This likely comes from a read error, as the CDR3 has no conserved phenylalanine or tryptophan at its end. This rearrangement joins TRBV5-1 to TRBJ2-3; D is undetermined. The CDR3 has 13 amino acids. Germline CDR1 and CDR2: SGHRS and YFSETQ. The germline V and J ends were trimmed by 0 bases and 2 bases, with 4 bases remaining between them. As DNA, the CDR3 is TGCGCCAGCAGCTTGGAGAACACAGATACGCAGTATCTT. This codes for CASSLENTDTQYL.